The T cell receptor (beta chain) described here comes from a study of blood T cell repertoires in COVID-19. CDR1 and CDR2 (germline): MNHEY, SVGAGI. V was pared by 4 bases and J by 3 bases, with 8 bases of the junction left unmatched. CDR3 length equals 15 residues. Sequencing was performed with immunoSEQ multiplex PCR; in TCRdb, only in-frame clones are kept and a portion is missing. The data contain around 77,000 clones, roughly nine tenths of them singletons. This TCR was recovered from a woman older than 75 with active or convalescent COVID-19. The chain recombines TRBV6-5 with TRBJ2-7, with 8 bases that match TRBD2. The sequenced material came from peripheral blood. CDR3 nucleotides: TGTGCCAGCAGTTTCTCCGGGAGGGAAAACTACGAGCAGTACTTC. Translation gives CASSFSGRENYEQYF.